This record looks at one T cell receptor beta chain sequence and its context. The source of the sample is a study of T cell changes during pregnancy in multiple sclerosis. Only in-frame clones appear in the TCRdb table, and some are missing; sequencing was by immunoSEQ multiplex PCR. The data hold 40,000 to 60,000 clones, with about 93% observed a single time. Germline lookup yields CDR1 SNHLY and CDR2 FYNNEI. The CDR3 is 14 residues long. The V gene end was trimmed by 4 bases and the J gene end by 7 bases; junction bases not matched to a gene: 4. This specimen consisted of CD4+ T cells from peripheral blood mononuclear cells, obtained in the first trimester of pregnancy. The sequence was obtained from a female donor with multiple sclerosis, enrolled in a pregnancy study. The chain employs TRBV2 and TRBJ1-5, with TRBD1 identical over 10 bases. The CDR3 bases are TGTGCCAGCAGTGGACAGGGGGCGAGGCAGCCCCAGCATTTT. It yields the protein CASSGQGARQPQHF.